This T cell receptor beta chain was recovered during a study of cytomegalovirus exposure and HLA in healthy donors. While unrecorded immune exposures were likely, the donors were nominally healthy when sampled. Overall study findings and caveats: Despite most TCR sequences being rare, some public TCRs occurred in many donors. In a later analysis, HLA-associated beta chains showed higher expansion and lower generation probabilities than comparable chains. With later analysis, a missense DCLRE1C variant became linked to TCR beta V- and J-gene trimming.

As to this clone: Antigen specificity is unknown. Other DNA variants within this sample encode the same CDR3.

60 Vbeta and 13 Jbeta primers were used in PCR. Assay used: immunoSEQ multiplex PCR; TCRdb lists only in-frame clones, some missing. The sample's table shows roughly 50,000 clones. The V gene's germline CDR1 is ENHRY and CDR2 SYGVKD. The CDR3 contains 13 residues. Between the trimmed V and J ends, which lost 6 bases and 4 bases, there was a span of 12 bases. This clonotype originated in a woman between 40 and 55 years old in good health and CMV-seronegative. J is TRBJ1-2 and V is TRBV10-3; D may be TRBD1 (6 bases). The material sequenced was PBMCs. CDR3 in DNA: TGTGCCATCAGCCCCGGGGGGCTCTATGGCTACACCTTC. Protein sequence: CAISPGGLYGYTF.